This TCR beta chain was identified during a study of cytomegalovirus exposure and HLA in healthy donors. Vbeta (60) and Jbeta (13) primers were used in the PCR. Using immunoSEQ multiplex PCR, the repertoire was profiled, and TCRdb retains in-frame clones only, with some absent. The table records 120,000 to 150,000 clones, 77% of them present only once. Germline lookup yields CDR1 SGDLS and CDR2 YYNGEE. There are 16 residues in the CDR3. With 4 bases clipped from V and 0 bases from J, the junction kept 8 bases outside the gene matches. What was sequenced was PBMCs. The chain employs TRBV9 and TRBJ2-7; 9 nucleotides line up with TRBD2. The sequence was obtained from a woman aged 45-60 years in good health and CMV-seronegative. Here the CDR3 reads CASSPSGGSSSYEQYF. In DNA form, the CDR3 reads TGTGCCAGCAGCCCGAGCGGGGGGTCCTCCTCCTACGAGCAGTACTTC.